The clone carrying this T cell receptor beta chain was observed many times. Its target is not known. This sample is part of a study of T cell repertoires in cytomegalovirus infection. Losses at the gene ends were 1 base for V and 3 bases for J; bases not matched to a gene: 17. The CDR3 consists of 19 residues. Germline V gene lookup returns CDR1 SGHTA and CDR2 FQGNSA. Overall study results and limits: CMV-specific TCR beta clonotypes restricted by HLA-C were the ones dominating the ex vivo response. Accumulated public TCR beta family frequency recognized individuals carrying CMV together with the relevant HLA.

Using its own MiXCR run on the reads, TCRdb lists one record per CDR3 protein. The sample carries fewer than 200,000 distinct CDR3 sequences, roughly 19% recorded once. The chain links TRBV7-2 to TRBJ2-7; TRBD2 matches 8 bases. The sequence was obtained from a human donor in good health (CMV status not recorded). Some clones in this sample may be carry-over from other donors' samples. Sequencing was carried out using PBMCs. CDR3 residues: CASSLEGLVWGGRNYEQYF. The CDR3 bases are TGTGCCAGCAGCTTAGAGGGTTTGGTATGGGGCGGGAGGAACTACGAGCAGTACTTC.